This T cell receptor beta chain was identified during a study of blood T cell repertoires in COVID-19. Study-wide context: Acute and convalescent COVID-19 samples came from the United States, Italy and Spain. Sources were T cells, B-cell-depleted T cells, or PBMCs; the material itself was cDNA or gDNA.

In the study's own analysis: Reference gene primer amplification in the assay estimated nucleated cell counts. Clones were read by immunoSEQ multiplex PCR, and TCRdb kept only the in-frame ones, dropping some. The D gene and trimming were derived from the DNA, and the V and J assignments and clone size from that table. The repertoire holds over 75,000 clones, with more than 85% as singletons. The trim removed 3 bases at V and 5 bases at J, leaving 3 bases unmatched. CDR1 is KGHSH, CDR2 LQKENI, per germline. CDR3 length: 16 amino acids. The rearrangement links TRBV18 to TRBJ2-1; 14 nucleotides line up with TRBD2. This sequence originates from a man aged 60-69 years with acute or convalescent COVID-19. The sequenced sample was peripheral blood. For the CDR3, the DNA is TGTGCCAGCTCACCCGGGGGACTAGCGGGAGACAATGAGCAGTTCTTC. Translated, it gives CASSPGGLAGDNEQFF.